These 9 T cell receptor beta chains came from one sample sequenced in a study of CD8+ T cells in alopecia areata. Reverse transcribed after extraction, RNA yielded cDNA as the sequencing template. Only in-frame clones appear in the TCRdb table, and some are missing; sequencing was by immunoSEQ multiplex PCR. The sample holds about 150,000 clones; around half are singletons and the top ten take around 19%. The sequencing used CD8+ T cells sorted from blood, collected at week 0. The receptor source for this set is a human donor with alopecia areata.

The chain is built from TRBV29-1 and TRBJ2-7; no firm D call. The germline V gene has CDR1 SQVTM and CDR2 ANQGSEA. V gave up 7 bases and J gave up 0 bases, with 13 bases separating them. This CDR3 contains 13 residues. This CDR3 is CSAQSVSSYEQYF. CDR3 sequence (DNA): TGCAGCGCTCAATCTGTATCCTCCTACGAGCAGTACTTC.

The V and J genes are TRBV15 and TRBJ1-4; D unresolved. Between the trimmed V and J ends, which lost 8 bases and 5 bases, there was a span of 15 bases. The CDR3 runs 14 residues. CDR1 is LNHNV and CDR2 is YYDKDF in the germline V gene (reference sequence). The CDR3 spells CATRGTEINEKLFF. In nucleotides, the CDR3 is TGTGCCACCCGTGGCACGGAGATAAATGAAAAACTGTTTTTT.

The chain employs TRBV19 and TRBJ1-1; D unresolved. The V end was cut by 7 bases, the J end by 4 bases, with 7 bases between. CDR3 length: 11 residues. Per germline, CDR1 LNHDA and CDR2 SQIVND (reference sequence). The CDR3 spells CASNMGTEAFF. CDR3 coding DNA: TGTGCCAGTAATATGGGCACTGAAGCTTTCTTT.

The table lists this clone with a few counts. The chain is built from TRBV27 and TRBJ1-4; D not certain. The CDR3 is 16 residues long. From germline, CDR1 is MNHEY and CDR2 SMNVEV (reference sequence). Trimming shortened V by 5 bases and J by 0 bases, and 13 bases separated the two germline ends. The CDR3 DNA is TGTGCCAGCAGTCCACGACCTTCCTCAACTAATGAAAAACTGTTTTTT. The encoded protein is CASSPRPSSTNEKLFF.

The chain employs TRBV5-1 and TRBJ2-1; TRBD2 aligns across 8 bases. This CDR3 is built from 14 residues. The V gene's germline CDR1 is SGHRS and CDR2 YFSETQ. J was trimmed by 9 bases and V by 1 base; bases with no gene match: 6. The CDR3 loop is CASSLTGGASEQFF. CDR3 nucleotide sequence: TGCGCCAGCAGCTTGACCGGGGGGGCGAGTGAGCAGTTCTTC.

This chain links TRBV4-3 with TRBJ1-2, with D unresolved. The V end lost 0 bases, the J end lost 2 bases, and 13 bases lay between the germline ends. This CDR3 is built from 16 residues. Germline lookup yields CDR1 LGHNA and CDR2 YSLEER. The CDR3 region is CASSQDPGIRNYGYTF. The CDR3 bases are TGCGCCAGCAGCCAAGATCCCGGGATACGGAACTATGGCTACACCTTC.

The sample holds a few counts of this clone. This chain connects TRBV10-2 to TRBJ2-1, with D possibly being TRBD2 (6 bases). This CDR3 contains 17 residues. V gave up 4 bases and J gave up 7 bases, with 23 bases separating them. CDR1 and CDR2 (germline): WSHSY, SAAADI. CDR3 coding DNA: TGCGCCAGCAGTGGGGAAGAAAGCGGGCCCCAGAGAAATGAGCAGTTCTTC. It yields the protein CASSGEESGPQRNEQFF.

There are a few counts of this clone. CDR3: CASSLERGGRDTQYF. CDR3 in DNA: TGTGCCAGCAGCTTGGAGCGGGGGGGCCGCGATACGCAGTATTTT. The chain joins TRBV5-6 to TRBJ2-3, with 10 nucleotides matching TRBD2. The CDR3 sequence is 15 residues long. Looked up from germline, CDR1 is SGHDT and CDR2 is YYEEEE. With V trimmed by 0 bases and J by 6 bases, 4 bases remained unmatched.

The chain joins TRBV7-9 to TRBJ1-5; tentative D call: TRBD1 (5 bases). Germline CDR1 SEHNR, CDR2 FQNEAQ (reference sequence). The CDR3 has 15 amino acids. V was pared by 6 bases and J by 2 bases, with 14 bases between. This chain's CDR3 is CASSLGGVGNQPQHF. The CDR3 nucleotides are TGTGCCAGCAGTCTCGGGGGAGTTGGCAATCAGCCCCAGCATTTT.